This T cell receptor beta chain was documented in a study of shared clonotypes between healthy human individuals. With respect to this clone: What it binds is not known.

V was trimmed by 5 bases and J by 7 bases, leaving 18 bases between them. The CDR3 loop spans 14 amino acids. Germline CDR1 MNHEY, CDR2 SVGAGI. Whole-study findings and limits: The rarefaction results pointed to incomplete sorted-subset sequencing despite large depth.

TCRdb keeps only in-frame clones here, not all; method: immunoSEQ multiplex PCR. Of 500,000 or so clones listed, 95% to 97% are singletons. The source is a young woman in good health. The J gene is TRBJ2-7, the V gene TRBV6-5, with D unresolved. The sequencing input was naive CD4+ T cells sorted from blood. Subset in this sample: CD45RA+ positively selected. In DNA, the CDR3 is TGTGCCAGCAGTCTCAAACCGACCGTGGGGGAGCAGTACTTC. Protein: CASSLKPTVGEQYF.